These T cell receptor beta chains were read from a single sample in a study of T-cell reconstitution after alpha-beta-depleted transplantation in children. MiXCR, run by TCRdb on the PCR reads, gives a single entry per CDR3 protein. Among approximately 150,000 distinct CDR3 sequences listed, about 9% were seen once. Sequencing was performed on PBMCs, mostly from graft donor cells, taken 180 days after TCRalphabeta/CD19-depleted stem cell transplant. Receptor source: a female patient aged 2-15 years who had a stem cell transplant for congenital amegakaryocytic thrombocytopenia, so the T cells may come from the graft donor. CDR3s include the opening cysteine and the closing phenylalanine or tryptophan. Each record gives: D gene, CDR3 length, V gene, J gene, clone size, CDR3 DNA, CDR3 protein. D genes are given only for firm matches. Size is stated for part of the rows, as once, few or many counts, or as a class when the clone is expanded.

D: -; length: 13; V: TRBV18; J: TRBJ2-7; size: few; DNA: TGTGCCAGCACTTTTTCAGGGACCTACGAGCAGTACTTC; CDR3: CASTFSGTYEQYF
D: TRBD1; length: 15; V: TRBV4-1; J: TRBJ1-1; size: few; DNA: TGCGCCAGCAGCCAAGTGGGACAGTCGAACACTGAAGCTTTCTTT; CDR3: CASSQVGQSNTEAFF
D: -; length: 13; V: TRBV29-1; J: TRBJ2-2; size: -; DNA: TGCAGCGCCTGTGAGGATGGGACCGGGGAGCTGTTTTTT; CDR3: CSACEDGTGELFF
D: TRBD1; length: 13; V: TRBV11-3; J: TRBJ2-1; size: -; DNA: TGTGCCAGCAGCTTACAGGACAGGGATGAGCAGTTCTTC; CDR3: CASSLQDRDEQFF
D: -; length: 13; V: TRBV12-3/TRBV12-4; J: TRBJ1-2; size: many; DNA: TGTGCCAGCAGTTTCGGACGAACAAGCGGCTACACCTTC; CDR3: CASSFGRTSGYTF
D: -; length: 13; V: TRBV20-1; J: TRBJ2-1; size: many; DNA: TGCAGTGCTAGTAGGGGTTCATACAATGAGCAGTTCTTC; CDR3: CSASRGSYNEQFF
D: -; length: 13; V: TRBV6-5; J: TRBJ2-1; size: many; DNA: TGTGCCAGCAGCCTTTCACAGGCCTATGAGCAGTTCTTC; CDR3: CASSLSQAYEQFF
D: -; length: 14; V: TRBV11-2; J: TRBJ2-1; size: many; DNA: TGTGCCAGCAGCTTAGCCCTAGCGTCCGGTGAGCAGTTCTTC; CDR3: CASSLALASGEQFF
D: -; length: 11; V: TRBV27; J: TRBJ2-7; size: many; DNA: TGTGCCAGCAGTCCACTCTACGAGCAGTACTTC; CDR3: CASSPLYEQYF
D: -; length: 16; V: TRBV5-1; J: TRBJ1-6; size: -; DNA: TGCGCCAGCAGCTTGGCGACGGGACCCAGAGGTTCACCCCTCCACTTT; CDR3: CASSLATGPRGSPLHF
D: TRBD1; length: 14; V: TRBV7-8; J: TRBJ2-2; size: few; DNA: TGTGCCAGCAGCCGGACAGGGGGGAACGGGGAGCTGTTTTTT; CDR3: CASSRTGGNGELFF
D: -; length: 11; V: TRBV12-3/TRBV12-4; J: TRBJ1-1; size: -; DNA: TGTGCCAGCACCGGATACACTGAAGCTTTCTTT; CDR3: CASTGYTEAFF
D: TRBD2; length: 16; V: TRBV7-2; J: TRBJ2-7; size: many; DNA: TGTGCCAGCAGCTTAGAATCCCTAGCGGGAGCGGGGGAGCAGTACTTC; CDR3: CASSLESLAGAGEQYF
D: -; length: 11; V: TRBV20-1; J: TRBJ2-1; size: -; DNA: TGCAGTGCTAGAGAGTTCAATGAGCAGTTCTTC; CDR3: CSAREFNEQFF
D: -; length: 15; V: TRBV7-2; J: TRBJ2-5; size: many; DNA: TGTGCCAGCAGCCTAGGCCGGGGTTTTCAAGAGACCCAGTACTTC; CDR3: CASSLGRGFQETQYF
D: -; length: 14; V: TRBV30; J: TRBJ1-5; size: -; DNA: TGTGCCTGGAGTGTCACGGAGGACAATCAGCCCCAGCATTTT; CDR3: CAWSVTEDNQPQHF
D: TRBD1; length: 14; V: TRBV12-3/TRBV12-4; J: TRBJ1-4; size: -; DNA: TGTGCCAGCAGATTGGGACAGGGTGGTGAAAAACTGTTTTTT; CDR3: CASRLGQGGEKLFF
D: -; length: 15; V: TRBV5-1; J: TRBJ2-1; size: many; DNA: TGCGCCAGCAGCTTGGAGGTGGACTGGTACAATGAGCAGTTCTTC; CDR3: CASSLEVDWYNEQFF
D: TRBD1; length: 13; V: TRBV5-1; J: TRBJ2-7; size: many; DNA: TGCGCCAGCAGCTATGGACAGGGCTACGAGCAGTACTTC; CDR3: CASSYGQGYEQYF
D: -; length: 13; V: TRBV7-9; J: TRBJ1-1; size: many; DNA: TGTGCCAGCTCGGGGCCGTTGAACACTGAAGCTTTCTTT; CDR3: CASSGPLNTEAFF
D: TRBD1; length: 16; V: TRBV7-2; J: TRBJ1-6; size: few; DNA: TGTGCCAGCAGCCCAAGGACAGGACCGTATAATTCACCCCTCCACTTT; CDR3: CASSPRTGPYNSPLHF
D: TRBD2; length: 14; V: TRBV20-1; J: TRBJ2-7; size: many; DNA: TGCAGTGCCAACCGACTAGCGGGAGTAAGGGAGCAGTACTTC; CDR3: CSANRLAGVREQYF
D: -; length: 15; V: TRBV20-1; J: TRBJ2-7; size: many; DNA: TGCAGTGCTAGAGGGGAACAGGGGGGGTCCTACGAGCAGTACTTC; CDR3: CSARGEQGGSYEQYF
D: -; length: 14; V: TRBV5-1; J: TRBJ1-3; size: few; DNA: TGCGCCAGCAGCTTCGGTGCGGAAGGAAACACCATATATTTT; CDR3: CASSFGAEGNTIYF
D: -; length: 16; V: TRBV28; J: TRBJ2-1; size: few; DNA: TGTGCCAGCAGTCCCCGAGGGAGCCCACCATACAATGAGCAGTTCTTC; CDR3: CASSPRGSPPYNEQFF
D: TRBD2; length: 17; V: TRBV28; J: TRBJ2-2; size: -; DNA: TGTGCCAGCAGTCCTAGGACTAGCGGGATGAACACCGGGGAGCTGTTTTTT; CDR3: CASSPRTSGMNTGELFF
D: -; length: 16; V: TRBV12-3/TRBV12-4; J: TRBJ1-5; size: few; DNA: TGTGCCAGCAGTTTAGGGCTCCCGTTGGGTATGCAGCCCCAGCATTTT; CDR3: CASSLGLPLGMQPQHF
D: TRBD2; length: 21; V: TRBV4-1; J: TRBJ2-1; size: few; DNA: TGCGCCAGCAGCCAAGTCCCAGCTATCCGGGACTACCCGAGCTCCTACAATGAGCAGTTCTTC; CDR3: CASSQVPAIRDYPSSYNEQFF
D: -; length: 14; V: TRBV21-1; J: TRBJ2-2; size: many; DNA: TGTGCCAGCAGCAGTAGGGGAGGGTCCGGGGAGCTGTTTTTT; CDR3: CASSSRGGSGELFF
D: -; length: 12; V: TRBV5-4; J: TRBJ2-1; size: few; DNA: TGTGCCGTAACGGGGTCTTACAATGAGCAGTTCTTC; CDR3: CAVTGSYNEQFF
D: -; length: 13; V: TRBV6-6; J: TRBJ1-2; size: many; DNA: TGTGCCAGCAGTGCTGGACATAACTATGGCTACACCTTC; CDR3: CASSAGHNYGYTF
D: TRBD2; length: 14; V: TRBV5-1; J: TRBJ2-5; size: few; DNA: TGCGCCAGCAGCAATAGCGGGAGCGGAGAGACCCAGTACTTC; CDR3: CASSNSGSGETQYF
D: -; length: 14; V: TRBV10-3; J: TRBJ2-7; size: few; DNA: TGTGCCATCAGTGAGCCGAGGACGGACTACGAGCAGTACTTC; CDR3: CAISEPRTDYEQYF
D: -; length: 14; V: TRBV10-2; J: TRBJ2-3; size: few; DNA: TGCGCCAGCAGGGGGGCGGGAGACACAGATACGCAGTATTTT; CDR3: CASRGAGDTDTQYF
D: -; length: 13; V: TRBV20-1; J: TRBJ2-7; size: many; DNA: TGCAGTGCTGGGGGACCAGCCTCCTACGAGCAGTACTTC; CDR3: CSAGGPASYEQYF
D: -; length: 14; V: TRBV4-2; J: TRBJ2-7; size: -; DNA: TGTGCCAGCAGCCAAGTTGCGGGGGCGGCGGAGCAGTACTTC; CDR3: CASSQVAGAAEQYF
D: TRBD2; length: 17; V: TRBV20-1; J: TRBJ2-1; size: -; DNA: TGCAGTGCTAGAGTCTATAGCGGGAGGAGCTCCTACAATGAGCAGTTCTTC; CDR3: CSARVYSGRSSYNEQFF
D: TRBD1; length: 15; V: TRBV29-1; J: TRBJ2-7; size: many; DNA: TGCAGCGTTGAAGTGGCAGGGACAGAGACCTACGAGCAGTACTTC; CDR3: CSVEVAGTETYEQYF
D: -; length: 13; V: TRBV7-2; J: TRBJ1-2; size: many; DNA: TGTGCCAGCAGCTTACTGACCAACTATGGCTACACCTTC; CDR3: CASSLLTNYGYTF
D: -; length: 16; V: TRBV28; J: TRBJ1-5; size: many; DNA: TGTGCCAGCGCCCCTGGGGGTGGGGGGTTCAATCAGCCCCAGCATTTT; CDR3: CASAPGGGGFNQPQHF
D: -; length: 11; V: TRBV20-1; J: TRBJ2-5; size: many; DNA: TGCAGTGCTAGGGGGTCAGAGACCCAGTACTTC; CDR3: CSARGSETQYF
D: TRBD1; length: 17; V: TRBV27; J: TRBJ2-1; size: many; DNA: TGTGCCAGCAGTACCACTTCCTTCGGGACAGGTTACAATGAGCAGTTCTTC; CDR3: CASSTTSFGTGYNEQFF
D: TRBD1; length: 15; V: TRBV28; J: TRBJ1-5; size: many; DNA: TGTGCCAGCAGTAGCTATACAGGGGGTTTGCAGCCCCAGCATTTT; CDR3: CASSSYTGGLQPQHF
D: TRBD1; length: 14; V: TRBV6-1; J: TRBJ2-7; size: many; DNA: TGTGCCAGCAGTGAAGGGACAGGGGGCTACGAGCAGTACTTC; CDR3: CASSEGTGGYEQYF
D: -; length: 14; V: TRBV20-1; J: TRBJ1-5; size: many; DNA: TGCAGTGCTAGAGATCGCAGGGGTATTCAGCCCCAGCATTTT; CDR3: CSARDRRGIQPQHF
D: -; length: 14; V: TRBV12-3/TRBV12-4; J: TRBJ2-1; size: -; DNA: TGTGCCAGCGGGGGGAGAGTCACCTACAATGAGCAGTTCTTC; CDR3: CASGGRVTYNEQFF
D: TRBD1; length: 13; V: TRBV20-1; J: TRBJ2-3; size: many; DNA: TGCAGTGCCTGGACAGGGGGGACAGATACGCAGTATTTT; CDR3: CSAWTGGTDTQYF
D: -; length: 17; V: TRBV7-8; J: TRBJ2-3; size: many; DNA: TGTGCCAGCAGCAGAAAGCTCTTAGCGGCTTACACAGATACGCAGTATTTT; CDR3: CASSRKLLAAYTDTQYF
D: TRBD2; length: 14; V: TRBV20-1; J: TRBJ2-1; size: many; DNA: TGCAGTGCTCCGCTAGCGGGGGACTTCAATGAGCAGTTCTTC; CDR3: CSAPLAGDFNEQFF
D: TRBD2; length: 16; V: TRBV10-3; J: TRBJ2-5; size: many; DNA: TGTGCCATCAGTGAGTGGGCCCTAGCGGGACAAGAGACCCAGTACTTC; CDR3: CAISEWALAGQETQYF
D: TRBD1; length: 14; V: TRBV12-3/TRBV12-4; J: TRBJ1-5; size: many; DNA: TGTGCCACTACGGGGACAGGCAACAATCAGCCCCAGCATTTT; CDR3: CATTGTGNNQPQHF
D: TRBD2; length: 16; V: TRBV11-2; J: TRBJ2-1; size: many; DNA: TGTGCCAGCAGCCGCAAGGGGACTAGCGGCAACAATGAGCAGTTCTTC; CDR3: CASSRKGTSGNNEQFF
D: -; length: 13; V: TRBV3-1; J: TRBJ2-6; size: few; DNA: TGTGCCAGCGGAGACTCTGGGGCCAACGTCCTGACTTTC; CDR3: CASGDSGANVLTF
D: -; length: 14; V: TRBV15; J: TRBJ2-7; size: many; DNA: TGTGCCACCAGCAGAGATCAGGGGCTATACGAGCAGTACTTC; CDR3: CATSRDQGLYEQYF